This is a list of T cell receptor beta chains from one sample in a study of blood T cell repertoires in COVID-19. Profiled with immunoSEQ multiplex PCR; TCRdb holds only in-frame clones, not every one. The table includes about 11,000 clones, roughly 86% detected once. Material for sequencing was peripheral blood. These receptors originate from a man in his forties or fifties with active COVID-19. The CDR3 runs from the conserved cysteine through the conserved F or W. D genes are given only for firm matches. Expanded clones are given a class, and other clones once, few, many or no size at all.

d_gene	j_gene	v_gene	abundance	CDR3aa	CDR3nt
-	TRBJ2-1	TRBV9	few	CASSVSRGYEQFF	TGTGCCAGCAGCGTATCAAGGGGTTATGAGCAGTTCTTC
-	TRBJ1-1	TRBV27	medium-sized	CASSSNWGDTEAFF	TGTGCCAGCAGTTCTAACTGGGGGGACACTGAAGCTTTCTTT
TRBD2	TRBJ2-3	TRBV5-4	few	CASSLGLAEDTQYF	TGTGCCAGCAGCTTGGGGCTAGCGGAAGATACGCAGTATTTT
TRBD1	TRBJ1-1	TRBV27	-	CASSFQAGGRNTEAFF	TGTGCCAGCTCATTCCAGGCAGGGGGCAGAAACACTGAAGCTTTCTTT
-	TRBJ1-6	TRBV28	-	CASSLEGNNSPLHF	TGTGCCAGCAGTTTAGAGGGTAATAATTCACCCCTCCACTTT
TRBD2	TRBJ2-5	TRBV5-6	once	CASSLESDSGRDTRGTQYF	TGTGCCAGCAGCTTGGAATCAGATAGCGGGAGGGACACAAGGGGAACCCAGTACTTC
-	TRBJ2-1	TRBV7-2	-	CASSLTGSYNEQFF	TGTGCCAGCAGCTTAACAGGGAGCTACAATGAGCAGTTCTTC
TRBD2	TRBJ2-3	TRBV27	-	CASSWAGGADTQYF	TGTGCCAGCAGTTGGGCGGGAGGTGCCGATACGCAGTATTTT
TRBD2	TRBJ2-1	TRBV6-2/TRBV6-3	few	CASSWGLAYEQFF	TGTGCCAGCAGTTGGGGACTAGCGTATGAGCAGTTCTTC
-	TRBJ1-2	TRBV5-5	few	CASSRNLAGDNYGYTF	TGTGCCAGCAGCCGGAATTTGGCGGGAGATAACTATGGCTACACCTTC
-	TRBJ2-7	TRBV4-1	-	CASSQGIAGWEQYF	TGCGCCAGCAGCCAAGGAATAGCTGGGTGGGAGCAGTACTTC
-	TRBJ2-3	TRBV14	-	CASSQGQGTQYF	TGTGCCAGCAGCCAGGGGCAAGGCACGCAGTATTTT
TRBD1	TRBJ1-5	TRBV27	-	CASSRQGYSNQPQHF	TGTGCCAGCAGCCGACAGGGTTATAGCAATCAGCCCCAGCATTTT
-	TRBJ2-7	TRBV4-2	-	CASRVGAYEQYF	TGTGCCAGCAGGGTAGGGGCCTACGAGCAGTACTTC
TRBD1	TRBJ1-3	TRBV10-3	-	CATADRVASGNTIYF	TGTGCCACCGCGGACAGGGTGGCGTCCGGAAACACCATATATTTT
-	TRBJ2-1	TRBV27	-	CASSLRGGNEQFF	TGTGCCAGCAGTTTACGAGGGGGCAATGAGCAGTTCTTC
TRBD1	TRBJ1-6	TRBV6-4	-	CASSDTGDNSPLHF	TGTGCCAGCAGTGACACAGGGGATAATTCACCCCTCCACTTT
TRBD2	TRBJ2-3	TRBV5-6	-	CASSWTSGDSTDTQYF	TGTGCCAGCAGCTGGACTAGCGGGGATAGCACAGATACGCAGTATTTT
TRBD2	TRBJ2-1	TRBV6-1	-	CASSEGDPGLEQFF	TGTGCCAGCAGTGAAGGCGATCCGGGACTAGAGCAGTTCTTC
-	TRBJ2-7	TRBV11-1	-	CASSRPTNFYEQYF	TGTGCCAGCAGCCGACCGACTAACTTCTACGAGCAGTACTTC
TRBD2	TRBJ2-7	TRBV5-6	-	CASSTGLAVVEQYF	TGTGCCAGCAGCACGGGACTAGCGGTGGTAGAGCAGTACTTC
-	TRBJ1-1	TRBV9	-	CASSVSGGAGTEAFF	TGTGCCAGCAGCGTATCGGGGGGCGCGGGGACTGAAGCTTTCTTT
-	TRBJ2-7	TRBV2	medium-sized	CASSEDGGYEQYF	TGTGCCAGCAGTGAAGACGGGGGATACGAGCAGTACTTC
TRBD2	TRBJ2-1	TRBV29-1	-	CSVARTSLNNEQFF	TGCAGCGTCGCACGGACTAGCTTAAACAATGAGCAGTTCTTC
-	TRBJ2-7	TRBV12-3/TRBV12-4	-	CASSYVRGYEQYF	TGTGCCAGCAGTTATGTGCGAGGCTACGAGCAGTACTTC
-	TRBJ2-1	TRBV7-3	-	CASSLADSYNEQFF	TGTGCCAGCAGCTTAGCGGACTCCTACAATGAGCAGTTCTTC